This T cell receptor (beta chain) was captured in a study of cytomegalovirus exposure and HLA in healthy donors (dated by TCRdb to 2016 to 2017). With respect to the entire study: According to an earlier analysis of 450 to 650 of the donors, roughly 180 million T cells yielded approximately 120 million unique TCR beta sequences and about 300 Gb of sequence data. The study aimed to test whether cataloging public T cell receptors could reveal signatures of past pathogen exposure. Donor age, sex, ethnicity and CMV serostatus were compiled together with the repertoire data. All discovery cohort repertoires had been generated using a single sequencing platform. The genetic ancestry cluster associated with self-reported Caucasian donors included approximately 85% of the roughly 400 genotyped donors. Across under 500 genotyped donors of the cohort, an average of approximately 240,000 unique TCR beta nucleotide sequences per donor were sequenced, and approximately 17% of those sequences were non-productive. Roughly 300 gigabases of sequencing data and 70 million to 85 million unique TCR sequences were included in an early release covering over 600 HLA-typed donors. Because of strong linkage in the cohort, roughly five DR-DQ haplotypes were treated as single units for association and clustering. In a later genetic analysis, genome-wide SNP genotypes for about three fifths of the 666 donors were used, and that subset was treated as a discovery cohort. In the later analysis, no new phenotypic data were used to find candidate immune exposures; instead, reliance was placed on TCR beta sequences and their occurrence across donors. An earlier analysis of around 580 of the donors used high-throughput TCR beta sequencing to judge whether each TCR beta V gene segment behaved as functional or pseudogenic. A later analysis re-analyzed previously published TCR beta repertoires from about 730 donors and added high-resolution HLA genotyping to study TCR occurrence patterns. The T cell repertoires of under 750 subjects were profiled by immunosequencing and related to cytomegalovirus serostatus. Both class I and class II loci were covered by HLA typing, at four-digit resolution. The study combined high-throughput TCR immunosequencing, statistical association of individual TCRs with disease status, and machine learning to predict cytomegalovirus infection status. Typing coverage differed by locus: A, B, C, DRB1 and DQB1 were typed in roughly 620-630 donors, DQA1 in 522, DPA1 in some 570, and DPB1 in 400 to 490. In addition to the first cohort of 650 to 750 subjects, a separate validation cohort of about 120 different subjects was used.

The library was generated by the immunoSEQ multiplex PCR assay. For the multiplex PCR, a mixture combining 60 forward primers for TCR Vbeta segments and 13 reverse primers for TCR Jbeta segments was used. The CDR3 region of rearranged TCR beta genes was amplified from genomic DNA by a multiplex PCR assay. The Illumina HiSeq System was used to sequence the amplified TCR beta libraries as 87-base-pair reads. The source study handled its data this way. In a later analysis, roughly 80 million unique TCR beta chains were counted across the approximately 670 repertoires, and approximately 9.9 million of these chains were shared by at least two donors. Raw reads were error-corrected and collapsed into unique sequences with a nearest-neighbor algorithm that merged closely related sequences to remove PCR and sequencing errors. To assign V, D and J gene segments, CDR3 sequences were aligned to IMGT reference sequences. For a sequence to be retained, at least a six-nucleotide match to both a V gene segment and a J gene segment was required. A rearrangement counted as productive if the CDR3 had no stop codons and remained in frame with V and J, and every other rearrangement counted as non-productive. Following IMGT convention, CDR3 was defined as the stretch from the second conserved V-encoded cysteine to the conserved J-encoded phenylalanine. The earlier analysis of a few hundred of the donors excluded any sequence lacking an unambiguous match to a single V gene segment. In an earlier analysis of roughly 600 of the donors, a V segment was called functional when productive rearrangements were above 56.7%, and segregating when the standard deviation between donors exceeded 5%. A statistical classification framework was developed to diagnose cytomegalovirus status using the catalog of TCR beta chain sequences. In a later analysis, TCR nucleotide sequences were compared against IMGT/GENE-DB human TR gene sequences so that V and J genes could be assigned. The TCRdist pipeline was used in a later analysis to assign CDR3 sequences and most-parsimonious VDJ recombination scenarios. A later analysis defined each TCR beta chain by its CDR3 amino acid sequence plus V-gene family, and excluded reads lacking a unique V-gene family. As a way to deal with suspected cross-contamination and a sequencing artifact, a later analysis dropped hundreds of nucleotide sequences that were highly shared and had low generation probability. For each public chain, a later analysis derived a clonal expansion index from normalized ranks of inferred template counts within each repertoire. A later analysis computed generation probabilities with a VDJ recombination model fitted to out-of-frame rearrangements, and checked the results against IGoR. In a later analysis, hypergeometric tests were used to score TCR-TCR, TCR-HLA and TCR-CMV co-occurrence, with a repertoire-size bias correction applied to TCR pairs. False discovery rates were estimated in a later analysis by permuting HLA or CMV assignments 20 times. In a later analysis, co-occurring TCRs were grouped using DBSCAN, and TCRdist sequence similarity was added for clustering within HLA-allele-positive subsets. Repertoires with fewer than 30,000 or more than 120,000 public chains were left out of co-occurrence clustering, as were several repertoires with anomalous nucleotide sharing. TCRdb obtained this table from immuneACCESS and retained in-frame rearrangements with V and J assigned. These tables miss some clones; where compared with another copy, unresolved V genes account for less than half of the shortfall, and the remainder is unexplained. The V and J calls and clone size are taken from that table; D and trimming were inferred from the DNA. The sample table lists approximately 170,000 clones, about four fifths of them with a count of one. In total, the top ten clones hold over 4% of the sample.

In the case of this clone: It lacks a known antigen. No base qualities exist here, and no much larger clone lies one base off it.

A distance of 15 bases separates the germline ends of V and J, which lose 8 bases and 2 bases respectively. The CDR3 runs 14 residues from the cysteine to the phenylalanine. The CDR3 DNA has 42 bases and is translated from base 1. Reading the germline V gene gives CDR1 SGDLS and CDR2 YYNGEE. The research as a whole found: Immune exposure information for the cohort was limited to CMV serostatus. Three of the identified cytomegalovirus-associated TCR beta chains were confirmed in vitro to be specific for cytomegalovirus antigens. Assigning TCR associations to individual alleles was difficult when HLA alleles, especially DR and DQ, strongly co-occurred. In this cohort, only TCR beta chains were sequenced, and detectable features were limited by the absence of alpha or paired-chain data. A further reported finding was that TCR beta sequences accurately predicted the HLA-A and HLA-B alleles for most subjects in the first cohort. In a later analysis, TCR association rates were found to vary across HLA loci, with the most associated TCRs seen for DRB1 alleles and the fewest for HLA-C alleles. A group of highly shared sequence variants was considered likely to be a technical artifact of the sequencing pipeline. An association between a missense DCLRE1C variant and V-gene and J-gene trimming of TCR beta chains was found in a later genetic analysis and replicated in an independent cohort. HLA typing was unavailable for some donors at each locus, so association tests used only the typed subset. Some IMGT-functional V segments, including TRBV6-2 and TRBV6-3, could not be distinguished by the 87-base-pair reads and were therefore excluded. According to the authors, the approach could potentially be generalized to other disease states and immunological phenotypes. Across donors, most TCR sequences were observed very rarely, whereas some public TCRs were present in many individuals. Linkage disequilibrium might explain the correlated functional status among segregating V segments, but an unknown experimental factor could not be ruled out. Roughly 15 rarely observed V segments, including chromosome 9 orphons, were excluded from the earlier analysis of some 590 of the donors because counts were too low. The classifier was reported to diagnose cytomegalovirus status with high specificity and sensitivity in both the original cohort and the validation cohort. Broadly in line with IMGT annotations, most TCR beta V segments showed up in productive rearrangements about 90% or about 30% of the time in an earlier analysis of under 700 of the donors. Specific HLA alleles were associated with 16,951 TCR beta sequences at a false discovery rate of 0.05 in a later analysis. According to a later analysis, most CMV-associated TCR beta chains appeared to be HLA-restricted, and the HLA associations seemed to be driven largely by CMV exposure. Compared with equally common non-associated chains, HLA-associated TCR beta chains in a later analysis were more clonally expanded and had lower generation probabilities. In the study, about 150 TCR beta chains were listed as associated with cytomegalovirus. Presence/absence analyses assumed roughly uniform sequencing depth across donors, an assumption that may not hold. A later analysis reported that several top co-occurrence clusters appeared linked to parvovirus B19, influenza, CMV and Epstein-Barr virus. According to a later genetic analysis, donors in an Asian-associated ancestry cluster had fewer N-insertions in productive TCRs than the approximately 650-donor mean.

The cohort was made up of hundreds of healthy bone marrow donors. At the time of sampling, all cohort members were nominally healthy, though unrecorded immune exposures were likely present. The donor was CMV seropositive and belonged to the group of some 290 seropositive cohort members. A peripheral blood sample was collected from each donor, and TCR beta sequencing was performed on peripheral blood mononuclear cells. The Qiagen DNeasy Blood Extraction Kit was used to extract genomic DNA from the blood cell samples. The sequencing sample was made of PBMCs. The chain links TRBV9 with TRBJ2-3, with no confident D gene call. This receptor was obtained from a man aged 25 to 40 in good health and CMV-seropositive. The DNA sequence is given as TGTGCCAGTCGACGTGGCGACAACACAGATACGCAGTATTTT. This gives the protein CASRRGDNTDTQYF.